This T cell receptor (beta chain) was identified in a study of cytomegalovirus exposure and HLA in healthy donors. The primer mix had 60 Vbeta and 13 Jbeta primers. Profiling relied on immunoSEQ multiplex PCR, and the TCRdb table lists in-frame clones only, not all of them. This listing includes about 200,000 clones. Remarks on this clone: The antigen is not known.

Study-level points and caveats: As was reported, the classifier diagnosed cytomegalovirus status with high specificity and sensitivity. Earlier analysis looked at TCR beta V segments, and most were productive about 87% or about 30% of the time.

The junction had 13 bases not matched to a gene; V was cut back by 5 bases and J by 6 bases. Per germline, CDR1 MGHRA and CDR2 YSYEKL. This CDR3 is built from 16 residues. Donors sampled were nominally healthy, though unrecorded immune exposures were likely. The chain joins TRBV4-1 to TRBJ1-5; 7 bases align to TRBD1. Sequencing was performed on PBMCs. This sequence was found in a boy younger than 18 in good health and CMV-seronegative. The CDR3 DNA follows: TGCGCCAGCAGCTCCCCTGAGGGGGCCTTGAGTCAGCCCCAGCATTTT. Translating it yields CASSSPEGALSQPQHF.